This is a list of T cell receptor beta chains from one sample in a study of naive and memory T cell subsets. One entry per CDR3 protein results from TCRdb running MiXCR on the 5' RACE reads. In the table there are roughly 62,000 distinct CDR3 sequences, less than 10% of which are singletons. These receptor sequences come from a female donor in good health. CDR3s include the opening cysteine and the closing phenylalanine or tryptophan. D genes are given only for firm matches. Clone size is shown for a subset of rows, as once, few, many or a class of expanded clone.

CDR3 DNA,CDR3 protein,J gene,V gene,D gene,CDR3 length,clone size
TGTGCCAGCAGCCACCCCCTAGCGGGACACTCCTACAATGAGCAGTTCTTC,CASSHPLAGHSYNEQFF,TRBJ2-1,TRBV3-1,TRBD2,17,many
TGTGCCACCAGTGATCCGGGGAAGAGTTATGGCTACACCTTC,CATSDPGKSYGYTF,TRBJ1-2,TRBV24-1,NA,14,NA
TGTGCCAGCAGCCAATCCCCCATCCGCGGAAAAGAGACCCAGTACTTC,CASSQSPIRGKETQYF,TRBJ2-5,TRBV14,NA,16,NA
TGTGCCAGCAGCCGCGGACCAGCGGTTCGGCAGGTCTTC,CASSRGPAVRQVF,TRBJ2-7,TRBV7-2,NA,13,few
TGTGCCAGCAGCTCCCAGGGAGGGGGCACTGAAGCTTTCTTT,CASSSQGGGTEAFF,TRBJ1-1,TRBV11-2,NA,14,many
TGTGCCAAGGGGGGTAGGATCACCAATGAGCAGTTCTTC,CAKGGRITNEQFF,TRBJ2-1,TRBV7-9,NA,13,NA
TGCAGCGTTGAAGGAGGGACGGTCAGCTCCTACAATGAGCAGTTCTTC,CSVEGGTVSSYNEQFF,TRBJ2-1,TRBV29-1,NA,16,many
TGTGCCAGCAGTGAGAGTCTAGGGGGTAACTTGGATACGCAGTATTTT,CASSESLGGNLDTQYF,TRBJ2-3,TRBV2,NA,16,few
TGTGCCACCAGCAGTGAACTAGCGGGTGTCGGGGAGCTGTTTTTT,CATSSELAGVGELFF,TRBJ2-2,TRBV15,TRBD2,15,NA
TGCAGTGCTAGGGAGGGGACGCTGGGCAATCAGCCCCAGCATTTT,CSAREGTLGNQPQHF,TRBJ1-5,TRBV20-1,NA,15,many
TGCGCCAGCGCTCTTACTCAGGGAGGATATGGCTACACCTTC,CASALTQGGYGYTF,TRBJ1-2,TRBV5-1,NA,14,few
TGTGCCAGCAGACCCAGGGACACTGCTCGCAATGAGCAGTTCTTC,CASRPRDTARNEQFF,TRBJ2-1,TRBV12-3/TRBV12-4,NA,15,many
TGCAGCGTTGAAGGCGGGGGGGATCAGCCCCAGCATTTT,CSVEGGGDQPQHF,TRBJ1-5,TRBV29-1,NA,13,NA
TGTGCCAGCAGTTTATTCAACCAGCCAGGGGGCCGTGTATCCTACAATGAGCAGTTCTTC,CASSLFNQPGGRVSYNEQFF,TRBJ2-1,TRBV27,TRBD1,20,NA
TGTGCCACCAGCAGGGGGATTCCGGGACAGGCCGCCTACGAGCAGTACTTC,CATSRGIPGQAAYEQYF,TRBJ2-7,TRBV15,TRBD1,17,few
TGTGCCAGCAGTACGACTAGCGGGGACCTCTTAGGAGGCACAGATACGCAGTATTTT,CASSTTSGDLLGGTDTQYF,TRBJ2-3,TRBV3-1,TRBD2,19,few
TGTGCCAGCAGCCAAGATGATGCAGCGGCGGAGCAGTTCTTC,CASSQDDAAAEQFF,TRBJ2-1,TRBV4-2,NA,14,NA
TGTGCCAGCAGCTTAGCCGGGACAGCAAACTACGAGCAGTACTTC,CASSLAGTANYEQYF,TRBJ2-7,TRBV7-9,TRBD1,15,NA